What follows are 28 T cell receptor beta chains derived from one specimen sequenced in a study of pediatric ulcerative colitis. Method: immunoSEQ multiplex PCR; TCRdb's copy keeps in-frame clones and lacks some. This table holds 59,000 or so clones, 70% to 85% found once. The source material was blood. Source of these receptors: a boy aged 10-17 years with moderate ulcerative colitis.

This clone showed up just a few times. The chain couples TRBV6-1 to TRBJ1-1; 9 nucleotides match TRBD1. Germline CDR1 is MNHNS and CDR2 is SASEGT. This CDR3 is built from 14 residues. V was pared by 5 bases and J by 1 base, with 2 bases of the junction left unmatched. The CDR3 is CASSRQGGNTEAFF. For the CDR3, the DNA is TGTGCCAGCAGTCGACAGGGGGGGAACACTGAAGCTTTCTTT.

The rearrangement uses TRBV27 and TRBJ2-7; 12 positions match TRBD1. The CDR3 contains 17 residues. Per the germline V gene, CDR1 is MNHEY and CDR2 is SMNVEV (reference sequence). The junction had 11 bases not matched to a gene; V was cut back by 2 bases and J by 6 bases. CDR3: CASSLPKPGQGAGEQYF. The CDR3 coding sequence is TGTGCCAGCAGTTTACCGAAACCGGGACAGGGGGCGGGCGAGCAGTACTTC.

The chain combines TRBV2 with TRBJ1-5; 11 bases line up with TRBD1. The CDR3 loop spans 15 amino acids. Germline V gene data show CDR1 as SNHLY and CDR2 as FYNNEI. Unmatched junction bases numbered 4, after V lost 8 bases and J lost 1 base. The CDR3 DNA reads as TGTGCCAGCGGTAGGGACAGGGGGAGCAATCAGCCCCAGCATTTT. Its translation is CASGRDRGSNQPQHF.

The rearrangement uses TRBV7-8 and TRBJ2-7, with 7 bases fitting TRBD1. V lost 5 bases to trimming and J lost 2 bases; unmatched junction nucleotides: 12. CDR1 is SGHVS, CDR2 FQNEAQ, per germline. The CDR3 is 16 residues long. The CDR3 spells CASSQLIWQGAYEQYF. The CDR3 DNA sequence: TGTGCCAGCAGCCAATTAATTTGGCAGGGGGCCTACGAGCAGTACTTC.

This chain links TRBV30 with TRBJ1-5, with 12 positions matching TRBD1. In germline, CDR1 is GTSNPN, CDR2 SVGIG (reference sequence). CDR3 length equals 15 residues. V lost 2 bases and J lost 6; bases outside the gene matches: 5. This CDR3 reads CAWSRGQGAIQPQHF. CDR3 DNA sequence: TGTGCCTGGAGTAGGGGACAGGGGGCTATTCAGCCCCAGCATTTT.

The chain couples TRBV29-1 to TRBJ2-5; D is unresolved. Germline V gives CDR1 SQVTM, CDR2 ANQGSEA. The CDR3 is 10 amino acids. V was trimmed by 7 bases and J by 5 bases, leaving 8 bases between them. The CDR3 DNA follows: TGCAGCGCCGCTGGGGAGACCCAGTACTTC. This translates into CSAAGETQYF.

The rearrangement links TRBV18 to TRBJ1-2; 7 bases line up with TRBD1. Losses at the gene ends were 0 bases for V and 8 bases for J; bases not matched to a gene: 15. Germline values: CDR1 KGHSH, CDR2 LQKENI. The CDR3 is made up of 17 amino acids. Here the CDR3 DNA reads TGTGCCAGCTCACCACCAAGTCCGCACAGGGGCGAGGGGGGCTACACCTTC. This gives the protein CASSPPSPHRGEGGYTF. Combining the CDR3 with reference TRBV18 and TRBJ1-2 gives the whole variable domain NAGVMQNPRHLVRRRGQEARLRCSPMKGHSHVYWYRQLPEEGLKFMVYLQKENIIDESGMPKERFSAEFPKEGPSILRIQQVVRGDSAAYFCASSPPSPHRGEGGYTFGSGTRLTVV.

The count of this clone is one. The V call is TRBV19, the J call TRBJ2-1, with 8 bases matching TRBD1. The CDR3 extends over 13 amino acids. Unmatched junction bases numbered 2, after V lost 8 bases and J lost 2 bases. In germline, CDR1 is LNHDA, CDR2 SQIVND (reference sequence). CDR3 nucleotide sequence: TGTGCCAGTCAGGACAGGGCCTACAATGAGCAGTTCTTC. It codes for CASQDRAYNEQFF.

This clone appeared a few times. The genes are TRBV25-1 and TRBJ1-6; weak D call: TRBD1 (5 bases). CDR1 is MGHDK and CDR2 is SYGVNS in the germline V gene. V was pared by 3 bases and J by 7 bases, with 10 bases between. The CDR3 extends over 14 amino acids. The CDR3 sequence: CASSEPGWNSPLHF. The CDR3, as DNA: TGTGCCAGCAGTGAGCCAGGGTGGAATTCACCCCTCCACTTT.

This chain links TRBV27 with TRBJ2-5; 8 bases fit TRBD2. With 3 bases clipped from V and 3 bases from J, the junction kept 6 bases outside the gene matches. This CDR3 comprises 15 residues. The germline V gene has CDR1 MNHEY and CDR2 SMNVEV (reference sequence). CDR3 protein: CASSFLSAGEETQYF. The CDR3, as DNA: TGTGCCAGCAGTTTCTTATCAGCGGGAGAAGAGACCCAGTACTTC.

This clone was seen only a few times. The V call is TRBV5-5, the J call TRBJ2-7, with a weak D call TRBD2 (6 bases). The V and J ends lost 4 bases and 2 bases respectively, with 10 bases between them. CDR1 is SGHKS, CDR2 YYEKEE, per germline (reference sequence). This CDR3 is 13 amino acids long. The CDR3: CASSRDSAYEQYF. The CDR3 DNA sequence: TGTGCCAGCAGCCGGGACTCGGCCTACGAGCAGTACTTC. The full variable domain, rest sourced from reference TRBV5-5 and TRBJ2-7, is DAGVTQSPTHLIKTRGQQVTLRCSPISGHKSVSWYQQVLGQGPQFIFQYYEKEERGRGNFPDRFSARQFPNYSSELNVNALLLGDSALYLCASSRDSAYEQYFGPGTRLTVT.

The CDR3 sequence is CSASKAEGYTF. The CDR3 DNA reads as TGCAGTGCTAGCAAGGCGGAAGGCTACACCTTC. The V call is TRBV20-1, the J call TRBJ1-2, with D hard to call. Trimming took off 3 bases at V and 8 bases at J, with 10 bases between the two ends. CDR1 and CDR2 from the germline V gene are DFQATT and SNEGSKA (reference sequence). The CDR3 has 11 residues.

The chain couples TRBV7-2 to TRBJ2-3; 8 nucleotides agree with TRBD2. CDR1 is SGHTA, CDR2 FQGNSA, per germline. The CDR3 is made up of 15 amino acids. The ends lost 1 base at V and 3 bases at J; junction bases unmatched: 3. CDR3 sequence: CASSLVIAGTDTQYF. CDR3 bases: TGTGCCAGCAGCTTAGTGATAGCGGGGACAGATACGCAGTATTTT.

There are a few counts of this clone. The chain joins TRBV27 to TRBJ2-7, with D perhaps TRBD2 (5 bases). CDR3 length: 14 residues. Germline CDR1 MNHEY, CDR2 SMNVEV (reference sequence). V shed 5 bases and J shed 6 bases, with 17 bases lying between them. The CDR3 here is CASSQARARVEQYF. The CDR3 DNA follows: TGTGCCAGCAGTCAAGCTCGGGCGAGGGTCGAGCAGTACTTC.

CDR3 nucleotide sequence: TGTGCCAGCAGCCCCCGACTAGCGGGCCCCCCCAATGAGCAGTTCTTC. Translation: CASSPRLAGPPNEQFF. The J gene is TRBJ2-1, the V gene TRBV4-2, with 10 bases matching TRBD2. The V gene end was trimmed by 4 bases and the J gene end by 6 bases; junction bases not matched to a gene: 9. The CDR3 is 16 residues long. Germline V gene lookup returns CDR1 LGHNA and CDR2 YNFKEQ.

The chain links TRBV2 to TRBJ2-2, with TRBD2 matching 12 bases. The CDR3 is 17 residues long. Germline V CDR1 and CDR2: SNHLY, FYNNEI. Germline trimming cut 5 bases from V and 0 bases from J; bases unmatched to any gene: 4. CDR3 in DNA: TGTGCCAGCAGTCTGACTAGCGGGAGCCCGAACACCGGGGAGCTGTTTTTT. It encodes CASSLTSGSPNTGELFF.

V and J are TRBV6-4 and TRBJ2-1; 7 positions match TRBD1. Germline CDR1 and CDR2: MRHNA and SNTAGT. This CDR3 contains 14 residues. The V segment lost 4 bases and the J segment 5 bases; nucleotides outside the gene matches: 5. CDR3: CASSGGGLDNEQFF. In DNA, the CDR3 is TGTGCCAGCAGTGGAGGGGGCCTCGACAATGAGCAGTTCTTC.

This clone was seen only a few times. The J gene is TRBJ2-1, the V gene TRBV5-1, with 9 bases that match TRBD2. V was clipped by 1 base and J by 7 bases; unmatched bases: 6. This CDR3 spans 15 amino acids. Germline V gene data show CDR1 as SGHRS and CDR2 as YFSETQ. For the CDR3, the DNA is TGCGCCAGCAGCTTGTTGACTAGCGGCGGGAATGAGCAGTTCTTC. Its protein product is CASSLLTSGGNEQFF. Variable domain in full (rest from reference TRBV5-1 and TRBJ2-1): KAGVTQTPRYLIKTRGQQVTLSCSPISGHRSVSWYQQTPGQGLQFLFEYFSETQRNKGNFPGRFSGRQFSNSRSEMNVSTLELGDSALYLCASSLLTSGGNEQFFGPGTRLTVL.

V is TRBV4-2 and J is TRBJ2-3; 11 bases fit TRBD2. The CDR3 has 20 residues. The V segment lost 0 bases and the J segment 0 bases; nucleotides outside the gene matches: 11. Germline V gene sequence: CDR1 LGHNA, CDR2 YNFKEQ. As DNA, the CDR3 is TGTGCCAGCAGCCAAGACCGGGGGACTAGCGGTCTCTCTAGCACAGATACGCAGTATTTT. It encodes CASSQDRGTSGLSSTDTQYF.

J is TRBJ2-2 and V is TRBV7-2; 7 bases line up with TRBD2. V shed 0 bases and J 6 bases; nucleotides not matched to a gene: 10. Germline lookup yields CDR1 SGHTA and CDR2 FQGNSA. The CDR3 runs 17 residues. Here the CDR3 reads CASSLAGPISGSGELFF. The CDR3 nucleotides read TGTGCCAGCAGCTTAGCGGGTCCTATTAGCGGGTCCGGGGAGCTGTTTTTT.

This clone was detected once. The gene calls are TRBV29-1 and TRBJ2-3, with 15 bases fitting TRBD2. V lost 3 bases, J lost 6 bases, and 7 bases stayed unmatched. In germline, CDR1 is SQVTM, CDR2 ANQGSEA. The CDR3 runs 16 residues. The CDR3 DNA follows: TGCAGCGTTGACCTCGGACTAGCGGGGGGGGCGGATACGCAGTATTTT. Its protein is CSVDLGLAGGADTQYF.

The J gene is TRBJ2-2, the V gene TRBV6-6; the match to TRBD1 covers 7 bases. Trimming took 7 bases from V and 4 from J; bases not matched to a gene: 6. This CDR3 is 14 amino acids long. CDR1 is MNHNY, CDR2 SVGAGI, per germline (reference sequence). The CDR3 sequence: CASKGAFVTGELFF. CDR3 bases: TGTGCCAGCAAGGGGGCGTTTGTCACCGGGGAGCTGTTTTTT.

This chain uses TRBV5-1 with TRBJ2-3; 7 nucleotides agree with TRBD2. Germline CDR1 reads SGHRS; CDR2 reads YFSETQ. Unmatched junction bases numbered 4, after V lost 2 bases and J lost 1 base. The CDR3 is 15 residues long. CDR3 nucleotide sequence: TGCGCCAGCAGCTTAGCGGGGTACGGCACAGATACGCAGTATTTT. This translates into CASSLAGYGTDTQYF.

This clone was detected only a few times. The genes are TRBV7-3 and TRBJ1-2, with a tentative D call TRBD1 (6 bases). This CDR3 region has 13 residues. V was cut by 3 bases and J by 4 bases, with 9 bases left in between. Germline CDR1 and CDR2: SGHTA and FQGTGA. Written as DNA, the CDR3 is TGTGCCAGCAGCTTCGGGGGCCTCTATGGCTACACCTTC. It yields the protein CASSFGGLYGYTF.

The chain joins TRBV2 to TRBJ2-7; D gene ambiguous. V was pared by 1 base and J by 4 bases, with 17 bases between. The CDR3 has 16 amino acids. Germline V gene sequence: CDR1 SNHLY, CDR2 FYNNEI. CDR3 amino acids: CASSEGGINFRYEQYF. The CDR3 region has the DNA TGTGCCAGCAGTGAAGGAGGTATTAACTTTCGATACGAGCAGTACTTC.

The chain is built from TRBV9 and TRBJ1-6; D possibly corresponds to TRBD1 (5 bases). Trimming stripped 3 bases from V and 7 bases from J, with 14 bases between. The CDR3 is 15 amino acids. From germline, CDR1 is SGDLS and CDR2 YYNGEE. The CDR3 DNA sequence: TGTGCCAGCAGCGCGCGACAGACCGCAAATTCACCCCTCCACTTT. Translated: CASSARQTANSPLHF. The whole variable domain, filled in from reference TRBV9 and TRBJ1-6, reads DSGVTQTPKHLITATGQRVTLRCSPRSGDLSVYWYQQSLDQGLQFLIQYYNGEERAKGNILERFSAQQFPDLHSELNLSSLELGDSALYFCASSARQTANSPLHFGNGTRLTVT.

V gene TRBV5-6 combines with J gene TRBJ1-1; D not certain. The CDR3 extends over 12 amino acids. With 0 bases removed from V and 2 bases from J, the gap between germline ends came to 2 bases. Germline-derived CDR1 and CDR2 are SGHDT and YYEEEE. The CDR3: CASSLDNTEAFF. CDR3 bases: TGTGCCAGCAGCTTGGATAACACTGAAGCTTTCTTT.

The chain uses TRBV11-2 and TRBJ1-2; D is unresolved. V lost 7 bases, J lost 1 base, and 13 bases lay in between. The CDR3 is made up of 14 amino acids. CDR1 and CDR2 (germline): SGHAT, FQNNGV. The CDR3 bases are TGTGCCAGCACCCCAAAGGCAGATAACTATGGCTACACCTTC. This codes for CASTPKADNYGYTF.